The 22 T cell receptor beta chains below all came from one sample that was sequenced in a study of CD8+CD57+ T cells in acquired aplastic anemia. The template used for profiling TCR beta VDJ and CDR3 was genomic DNA. MiXCR, run by TCRdb on the reads, gives a single entry per CDR3 protein. The data contain around 190,000 distinct CDR3 sequences, 61% of them singletons. The material sequenced was sorted CD4+, CD8+, or CD8+CD57+ T cells (not recorded which) from PBMCs. The receptors shown here come from a human donor in good health.

In this sample, this clonotype turned up a few times. This chain joins TRBV9 and TRBJ2-3; TRBD2 is a possible D gene (7 bases). The CDR3 covers 14 residues. V lost 0 bases to trimming and J lost 9 bases, with 14 bases between them. Germline V gene sequence: CDR1 SGDLS, CDR2 YYNGEE. For the CDR3, the DNA is TGTGCCAGCAGCGTAGACAGAGGGGGGGACACGCAGTATTTT. This codes for CASSVDRGGDTQYF.

The chain links TRBV2 to TRBJ2-3; D tentatively fits TRBD1 or TRBD2 (6 bases each). The germline V and J ends were trimmed by 3 bases and 4 bases, with 14 bases remaining between them. There are 15 residues in the CDR3. From germline, CDR1 is SNHLY and CDR2 FYNNEI. The DNA of the CDR3 is TGTGCCAGCAGTGACCGGGGGCGAAGTCCAGATACGCAGTATTTT. This encodes CASSDRGRSPDTQYF. Together with reference TRBV2 and TRBJ2-3, the CDR3 gives the full variable domain: EPEVTQTPSHQVTQMGQEVILRCVPISNHLYFYWYRQILGQKVEFLVSFYNNEISEKSEIFDDQFSVERPDGSNFTLKIRSTKLEDSAMYFCASSDRGRSPDTQYFGPGTRLTVL.

The chain links TRBV15 to TRBJ2-1, with TRBD2 matching 8 bases. CDR1 is LNHNV, CDR2 YYDKDF, per germline (reference sequence). Trimming cost V 4 bases and J 9 bases; bases outside gene matches: 8. The CDR3 extends over 14 amino acids. The CDR3 DNA follows: TGTGCCACCAGCACCCCGGGACTAGAGGTTGAGCAGTTCTTC. This sequence encodes CATSTPGLEVEQFF.

This clonotype has a count of ten or more. This chain joins TRBV7-9 and TRBJ2-1; D may correspond to TRBD1 or TRBD2 (5 bases each). Germline assignment: CDR1 SEHNR and CDR2 FQNEAQ (reference sequence). This CDR3 is 12 amino acids long. V shed 5 bases and J shed 7 bases, with 9 bases lying between them. The CDR3 protein is CASSVGANEQFF. CDR3 sequence (DNA): TGTGCCAGCAGCGTCGGGGCTAATGAGCAGTTCTTC. The full variable domain, with the rest looked up from reference TRBV7-9 and TRBJ2-1, is DTGVSQNPRHKITKRGQNVTFRCDPISEHNRLYWYRQTLGQGPEFLTYFQNEAQLEKSRLLSDRFSAERPKGSFSTLEIQRTEQGDSAMYLCASSVGANEQFFGPGTRLTVL.

This clonotype was recorded many times. The CDR3 is CASSAEYTYEQYF. CDR3 nucleotides: TGTGCCAGCAGCGCAGAGTATACCTACGAGCAGTACTTC. V and J are TRBV9 and TRBJ2-7, with unresolved D. The V gene's germline CDR1 is SGDLS and CDR2 YYNGEE. The germline V and J ends were trimmed by 3 bases and 2 bases, with 9 bases remaining between them. This CDR3 comprises 13 residues.

This clonotype was detected many times. This sequence joins TRBV5-8 and TRBJ1-1, with D perhaps matching TRBD1 (6 bases). Looked up from germline, CDR1 is SGHTS and CDR2 is YDEGEE. V gave up 0 bases and J gave up 8 bases, with 20 bases separating them. The CDR3 consists of 16 residues. CDR3 bases: TGTGCCAGCAGCTTGGGGGGCAGGGGAGGCGAACAAGAAGCTTTCTTT. Translation: CASSLGGRGGEQEAFF.

J is TRBJ1-2 and V is TRBV2; maybe TRBD1 (5 bases). Germline CDR1 SNHLY, CDR2 FYNNEI. Trimming took 9 bases from V and 5 from J, leaving 16 bases between them. This CDR3 spans 13 amino acids. The CDR3 DNA reads TGTGCCAGTAGTTACAGGAATTTTTATGGCTACACCTTC. Protein sequence: CASSYRNFYGYTF.

The V and J genes are TRBV29-1 and TRBJ2-7, with 11 positions matching TRBD2. Trimming cost V 6 bases and J 2 bases; bases outside gene matches: 9. CDR1 and CDR2 from the germline V gene are SQVTM and ANQGSEA. The CDR3 is made up of 15 amino acids. The CDR3 DNA reads TGCAGCGTCACGGGGCTAGCGGGAGGTCCCTACGAGCAGTACTTC. It codes for CSVTGLAGGPYEQYF.

The J gene is TRBJ1-1, the V gene TRBV20-1; 7 bases align to TRBD1. The CDR3 extends over 15 amino acids. V was pared by 0 bases and J by 1 base, with 5 bases of the junction left unmatched. Germline CDR1 DFQATT, CDR2 SNEGSKA (reference sequence). The DNA of the CDR3 is TGCAGTGCTAGAGAGAACAGGGGATGGAACACTGAAGCTTTCTTT. The encoded protein is CSARENRGWNTEAFF.

The J gene is TRBJ2-7, the V gene TRBV19; no firm D call. V was shortened by 10 bases and J by 9 bases, with 16 bases between the two germline ends. The CDR3 sequence is 11 residues long. Germline values: CDR1 LNHDA, CDR2 SQIVND (reference sequence). CDR3 nucleotide sequence: TGTGCCACCCAATACAATCTCGGGCAGTACTTC. As protein: CATQYNLGQYF. The entire variable domain, with the rest obtained from reference TRBV19 and TRBJ2-7, is as follows: DGGITQSPKYLFRKEGQNVTLSCEQNLNHDAMYWYRQDPGQGLRLIYYSQIVNDFQKGDIAEGYSVSREKKESFPLTVTSAQKNPTAFYLCATQYNLGQYFGPGTRLTVT.

The chain links TRBV7-8 to TRBJ2-1; 7 bases align to TRBD1. With 3 bases clipped from V and 0 bases from J, the junction kept 5 bases outside the gene matches. Germline assignment: CDR1 SGHVS and CDR2 FQNEAQ. The length of the CDR3 is 16 residues. CDR3 amino acids: CASSFRDSSSYNEQFF. The CDR3 nucleotides read TGTGCCAGCAGCTTCCGGGACAGTAGCTCCTACAATGAGCAGTTCTTC.

This clonotype was counted at least ten times. The rearrangement joins TRBV5-6 to TRBJ2-7; weak D call: TRBD1 (5 bases). The CDR3 covers 11 residues. The V gene's germline CDR1 is SGHDT and CDR2 YYEEEE. The V end lost 2 bases, the J end lost 5 bases, and 5 bases lay between the germline ends. CDR3 bases: TGTGCCAGCAGCTTAGGGGACGAGCAGTACTTC. The encoded protein is CASSLGDEQYF.

The genes are TRBV9 and TRBJ2-7, with TRBD1 matching 10 bases. V shed 0 bases and J 6 bases; nucleotides not matched to a gene: 6. Germline CDR1 SGDLS, CDR2 YYNGEE. CDR3 length: 15 amino acids. In DNA, the CDR3 is TGTGCCAGCAGCGTAGGGACAGGGGGGTCTGCCGAGCAGTACTTC. Protein product: CASSVGTGGSAEQYF. The full variable domain, rest sourced from reference TRBV9 and TRBJ2-7, is DSGVTQTPKHLITATGQRVTLRCSPRSGDLSVYWYQQSLDQGLQFLIQYYNGEERAKGNILERFSAQQFPDLHSELNLSSLELGDSALYFCASSVGTGGSAEQYFGPGTRLTVT.

V gene TRBV5-1 combines with J gene TRBJ1-2, with D uncertain. The CDR3 has 15 amino acids. The germline CDR1 and CDR2 sequences are SGHRS and YFSETQ. V was cut by 0 bases and J by 0 bases, with 9 bases left in between. The CDR3 spells CASSLDAGANYGYTF. The DNA for the CDR3 is TGCGCCAGCAGCTTGGATGCGGGAGCTAACTATGGCTACACCTTC.

The chain couples TRBV20-1 to TRBJ1-1; a possible D gene is TRBD1 (5 bases). Germline V gene sequence: CDR1 DFQATT, CDR2 SNEGSKA (reference sequence). This CDR3 contains 12 residues. Deletions cut 4 bases from V and 4 bases from J, with 10 bases between. CDR3 bases: TGCAGTGCTAAAGACAGAAGCACTGAAGCTTTCTTT. Translated, it gives CSAKDRSTEAFF.

A note on this clonotype: Germline and junction disagree at one end, which may indicate a read error. V usage is TRBV6-2 or TRBV6-3 and J usage is TRBJ2-7; 7 bases fit TRBD2. The germline CDR1 and CDR2 sequences are MNHEY and SVGEGT. This CDR3 comprises 14 residues. CDR3 bases: TGTGCCAGCAGTGACTCGGCTAGCGGCTACGAGCAGTACTTC. Its protein product is CASSDSASGYEQYF.

The V and J genes are TRBV15 and TRBJ2-7; possibly TRBD2 for D (5 bases). The germline V gene encodes CDR1 LNHNV and CDR2 YYDKDF (reference sequence). Trimming took 0 bases from V and 3 from J, leaving 12 bases between them. The CDR3 totals 15 residues. The CDR3 region is CATSRERRGYYEQYF. The CDR3 region has the DNA TGTGCCACCAGCAGAGAACGACGAGGGTACTACGAGCAGTACTTC.

The chain combines TRBV7-2 with TRBJ2-7; D might be TRBD2 (5 bases). Per the germline V gene, CDR1 is SGHTA and CDR2 is FQGNSA. The CDR3 totals 16 residues. Trimming stripped 5 bases from V and 3 bases from J, with 20 bases between. The CDR3 DNA reads TGTGCCAGCAGCAACCCAGGAAGGGAGAGCTACTACGAGCAGTACTTC. It codes for CASSNPGRESYYEQYF.

The chain carries TRBV2 and TRBJ1-5; the D is unclear. The CDR3 covers 13 residues. Germline assignment: CDR1 SNHLY and CDR2 FYNNEI. V was shortened by 1 base and J by 6 bases, with 7 bases between the two germline ends. The CDR3 DNA sequence: TGTGCCAGCAGTGAAGAGTGGAGTCAGCCCCAGCATTTT. It yields the protein CASSEEWSQPQHF.

The genes are TRBV25-1 and TRBJ1-2; 7 nucleotides match TRBD1. The CDR3 sequence is 16 residues long. Germline V gene lookup returns CDR1 MGHDK and CDR2 SYGVNS. Trimming cost V 7 bases and J 4 bases; bases outside gene matches: 15. CDR3 region: CASITAPPRDSYGYTF. The CDR3 DNA reads as TGTGCCAGCATCACAGCTCCCCCACGGGACAGCTATGGCTACACCTTC.

The chain employs TRBV7-2 and TRBJ2-5; unclear D gene. Germline V gene data show CDR1 as SGHTA and CDR2 as FQGNSA. CDR3 size: 16 residues. The V end lost 1 base, the J end lost 2 bases, and 14 bases lay between the germline ends. This chain's CDR3 is CASSLGGRKGQETQYF. The CDR3 nucleotides read TGTGCCAGCAGCTTAGGTGGCAGGAAGGGACAAGAGACCCAGTACTTC.

As for this clonotype: A much larger clone is a single base away; this may be a read error. The chain is built from TRBV30 and TRBJ2-2; D remains ambiguous. Germline V gene data show CDR1 as GTSNPN and CDR2 as SVGIG (reference sequence). CDR3 length: 11 residues. Trimming took off 2 bases at V and 13 bases at J, with 11 bases between the two ends. CDR3 coding DNA: TGTGCCTGGAGTTCCCCAGTGGGGCTGTTTTTT. It yields the protein CAWSSPVGLFF.